Detailed here is one T cell receptor (beta chain). No antigen is known for it. Trimming removed 3 bases at V and 1 base at J, with 17 bases between. CDR1 and CDR2 from the germline V gene are SGDLS and YYNGEE. CDR3 size: 18 residues. These data are taken from a study of vaccination effects on CD4 cells after COVID-19. Study-level background: Post-vaccine sampling occurred a median 72 days after the second dose.

Sequencing followed a ViraFEST assay step that expanded antigen-specific CD4+ T cells with viral peptide pools. Having been cultured for roughly 11 days, the cells underwent CD4+ T cell isolation. Two doses of either BNT162b2 or mRNA-1273 were given to each participant. Neither prior SARS-CoV-2 infection nor positive nucleocapsid antibodies were present in the vaccine recipients. Notes on the study in general: Substantial clonal contraction characterized both infection- and vaccine-induced clones late after vaccination. Within healthy vaccinees, only 1 of 255 vaccine-induced clones displayed cross-reactivity with common cold coronaviruses.

Repertoires were generated with immunoSEQ multiplex PCR, while TCRdb's copy carries only in-frame clones and drops some. This sample has over 50,000 clones, with around four fifths found just once. Sequencing used CD4+ T cells from PBMCs cultured with HCoV-229E spike peptides, obtained after COVID-19 vaccination. This TCR was recovered from a human donor who received a COVID-19 vaccine. This rearrangement joins TRBV9 to TRBJ1-6, with D tentatively TRBD1 (6 bases). This chain's CDR3 is CASSAIRGEGSYNSPLHF. DNA of the CDR3: TGTGCCAGCAGCGCCATTAGGGGGGAAGGATCCTATAATTCACCCCTCCACTTT.